The clone carrying this T cell receptor (beta chain) was observed a handful of times. Its antigen is unidentified. Amplifying from RNA transcripts, the study obtained TCR beta CDR3 regions. HTBI primers were used in a first-round RT-PCR, which preceded a second-round multiplex PCR. In TCRdb, the multiplex PCR reads were re-called with MiXCR into one record per CDR3 protein. Of about 740,000 distinct CDR3 sequences listed, 40% are singletons. This CDR3 spans 16 amino acids. V lost 3 bases, J lost 4 bases, and 18 bases lay in between. CDR1 and CDR2 from the germline V gene are SEHNR and FQNEAQ (reference sequence). This entry is derived from a study of Graves' ophthalmopathy and Graves' hyperthyroidism. Study-wide points: Using 13 signatures, a model distinguished ophthalmopathy from stable hyperthyroidism, reaching 87.88% sensitivity and 80% to 83% specificity.

The sequenced sample consisted of peripheral blood. The gene calls are TRBV7-9 and TRBJ2-5; possibly TRBD2 for D (5 bases). The source of this sequence is an adult man with Graves' ophthalmopathy. CDR3 protein: CASSLVSLEMGETQYF. The CDR3 DNA reads TGTGCCAGCAGCTTGGTTTCACTAGAAATGGGAGAGACCCAGTACTTC.